This T cell receptor (beta chain) emerged from a study of shared clonotypes between healthy human individuals. Sequenced by immunoSEQ multiplex PCR; TCRdb stores in-frame clones only, minus some. The sample contains about 1 million clones, around 76% of which appear only once. Germline loops: CDR1 WNHNN, CDR2 SYGVQD (reference sequence). V was cut by 1 base and J by 10 bases, with 13 bases left in between. The CDR3 loop spans 13 amino acids. Only a few counts were recorded for this clone. V is TRBV10-1 and J is TRBJ1-1; D remains ambiguous. Sequenced input: memory CD4+ T cells sorted from blood. Subset in this sample: CD45RA-negative fraction. The clonotype was recovered from a man younger than 35 in good health. CDR3 DNA: TGCGCCAGCAGTGAGTTTTCCTCGGTAGGAGCTTTCTTT. Encoded protein: CASSEFSSVGAFF.